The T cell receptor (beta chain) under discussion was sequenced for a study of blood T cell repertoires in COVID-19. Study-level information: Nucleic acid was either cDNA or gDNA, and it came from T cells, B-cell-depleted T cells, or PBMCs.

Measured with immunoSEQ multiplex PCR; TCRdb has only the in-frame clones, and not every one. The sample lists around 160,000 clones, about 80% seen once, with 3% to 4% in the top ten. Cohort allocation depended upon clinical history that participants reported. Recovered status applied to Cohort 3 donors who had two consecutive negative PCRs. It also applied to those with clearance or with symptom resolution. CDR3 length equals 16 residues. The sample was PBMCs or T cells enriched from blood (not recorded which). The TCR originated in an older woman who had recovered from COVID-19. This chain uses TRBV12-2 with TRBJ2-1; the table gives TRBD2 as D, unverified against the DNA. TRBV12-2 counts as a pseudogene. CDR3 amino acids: CASRYDGAGGPSEQFF. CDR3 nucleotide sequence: TGTGCAAGTCGCTACGACGGAGCGGGGGGGCCCAGTGAGCAGTTCTTC.